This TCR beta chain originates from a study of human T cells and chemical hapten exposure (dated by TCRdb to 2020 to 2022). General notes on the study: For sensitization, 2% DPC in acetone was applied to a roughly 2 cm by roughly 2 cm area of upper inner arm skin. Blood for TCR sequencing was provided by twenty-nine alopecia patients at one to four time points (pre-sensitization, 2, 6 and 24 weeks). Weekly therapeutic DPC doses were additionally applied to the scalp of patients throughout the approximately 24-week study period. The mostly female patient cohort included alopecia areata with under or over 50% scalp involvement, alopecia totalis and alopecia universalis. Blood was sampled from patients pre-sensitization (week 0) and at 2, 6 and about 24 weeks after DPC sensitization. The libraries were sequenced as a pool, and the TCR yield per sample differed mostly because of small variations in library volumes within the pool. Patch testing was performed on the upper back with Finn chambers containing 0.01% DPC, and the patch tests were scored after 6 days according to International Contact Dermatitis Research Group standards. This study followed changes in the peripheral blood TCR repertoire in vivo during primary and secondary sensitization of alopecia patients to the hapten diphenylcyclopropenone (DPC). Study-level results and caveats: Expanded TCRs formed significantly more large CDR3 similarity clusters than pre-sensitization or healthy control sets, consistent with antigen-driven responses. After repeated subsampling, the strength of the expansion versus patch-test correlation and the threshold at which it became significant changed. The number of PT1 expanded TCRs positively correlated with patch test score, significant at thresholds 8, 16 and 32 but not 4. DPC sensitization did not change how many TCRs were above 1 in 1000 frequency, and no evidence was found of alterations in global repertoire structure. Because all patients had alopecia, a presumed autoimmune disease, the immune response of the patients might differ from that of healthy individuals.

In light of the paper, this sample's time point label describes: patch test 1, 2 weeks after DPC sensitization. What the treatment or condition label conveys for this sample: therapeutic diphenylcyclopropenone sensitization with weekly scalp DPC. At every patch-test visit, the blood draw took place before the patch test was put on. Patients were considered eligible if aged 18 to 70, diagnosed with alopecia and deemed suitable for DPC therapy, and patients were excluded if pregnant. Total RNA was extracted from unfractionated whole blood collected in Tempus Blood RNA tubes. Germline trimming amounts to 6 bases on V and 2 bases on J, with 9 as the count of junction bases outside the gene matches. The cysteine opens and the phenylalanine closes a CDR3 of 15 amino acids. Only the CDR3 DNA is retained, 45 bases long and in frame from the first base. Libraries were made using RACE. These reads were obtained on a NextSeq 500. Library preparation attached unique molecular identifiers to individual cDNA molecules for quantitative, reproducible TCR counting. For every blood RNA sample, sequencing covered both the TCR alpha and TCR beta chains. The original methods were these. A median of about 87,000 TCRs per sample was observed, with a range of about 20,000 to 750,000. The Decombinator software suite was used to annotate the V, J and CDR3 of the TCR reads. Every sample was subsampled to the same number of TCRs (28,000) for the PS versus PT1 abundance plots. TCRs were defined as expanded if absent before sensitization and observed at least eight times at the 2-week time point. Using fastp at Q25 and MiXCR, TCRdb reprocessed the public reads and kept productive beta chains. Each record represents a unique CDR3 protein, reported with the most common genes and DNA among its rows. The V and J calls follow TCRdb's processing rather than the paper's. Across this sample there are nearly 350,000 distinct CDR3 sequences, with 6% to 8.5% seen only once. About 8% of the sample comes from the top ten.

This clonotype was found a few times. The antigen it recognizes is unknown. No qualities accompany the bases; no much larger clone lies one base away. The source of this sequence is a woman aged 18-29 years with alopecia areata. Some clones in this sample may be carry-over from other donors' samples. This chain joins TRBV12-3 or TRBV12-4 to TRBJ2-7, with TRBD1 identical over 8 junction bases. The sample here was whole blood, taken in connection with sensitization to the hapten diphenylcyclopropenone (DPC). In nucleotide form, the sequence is TGTGCCAGCAGCGACAGGGGTAATGGTGCCTACGAGCAGTACTTC. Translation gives CASSDRGNGAYEQYF.